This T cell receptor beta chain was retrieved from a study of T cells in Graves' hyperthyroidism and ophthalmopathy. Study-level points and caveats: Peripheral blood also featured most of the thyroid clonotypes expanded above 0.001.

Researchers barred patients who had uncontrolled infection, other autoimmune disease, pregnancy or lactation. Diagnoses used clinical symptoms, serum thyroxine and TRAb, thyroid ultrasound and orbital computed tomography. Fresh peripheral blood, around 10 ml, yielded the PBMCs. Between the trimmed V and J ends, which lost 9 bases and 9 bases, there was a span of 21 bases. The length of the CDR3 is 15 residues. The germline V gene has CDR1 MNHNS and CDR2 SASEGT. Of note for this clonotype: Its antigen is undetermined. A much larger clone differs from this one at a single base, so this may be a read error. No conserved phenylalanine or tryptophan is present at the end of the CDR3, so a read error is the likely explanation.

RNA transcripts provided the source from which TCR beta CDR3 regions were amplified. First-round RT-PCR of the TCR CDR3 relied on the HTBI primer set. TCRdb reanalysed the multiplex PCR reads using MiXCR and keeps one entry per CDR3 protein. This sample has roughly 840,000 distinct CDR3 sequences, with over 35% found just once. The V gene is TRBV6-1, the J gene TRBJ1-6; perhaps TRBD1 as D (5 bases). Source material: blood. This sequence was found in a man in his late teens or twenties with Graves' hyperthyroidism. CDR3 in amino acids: CASSIDRPGISPLHS. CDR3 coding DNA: TGTGCCAGTAGTATAGATCGTCCAGGGATTTCACCCCTCCACTCT.